The sample holds a few counts of the clone carrying this T cell receptor beta chain. Its target is not known. This entry belongs to a study of metastatic and nonmetastatic thyroid tumors. Study-wide background: A comparison of repertoires was made across blood and tumor or nodule tissue from malignant and benign thyroid patients.

Every patient underwent thyroid surgery untreated. General study results and limits: Benign nodules reportedly had significantly lower TCR beta diversity than malignant thyroid tumors in blood and tumor.

As originally analysed: The study built a papillary thyroid cancer distant-metastasis classifier from CDR3 differences across clinicopathological groups. TCRdb used MiXCR to call clones anew from the PCR reads. TCRdb's processing, not the authors', yielded these V and J calls. The table has about 40,000 clones, roughly 11% seen once. Trimming removed 5 bases from V and 5 bases from J, with 15 bases in between. Germline V gene data show CDR1 as SEHNR and CDR2 as FQNEAQ (reference sequence). CDR3 length: 14 residues. The source of this sequence is a female donor with papillary thyroid cancer or a benign thyroid nodule (not recorded which). Some clones in this sample may be carry-over from other donors' samples. The sequencing input was blood. V gene TRBV7-9 combines with J gene TRBJ2-5; D is perhaps TRBD2 (5 bases). The CDR3 DNA follows: TGTGCCAGCAGCCCGCGGGCGGACGCGGAGACCCAGTACTTC. Translating gives CASSPRADAETQYF.